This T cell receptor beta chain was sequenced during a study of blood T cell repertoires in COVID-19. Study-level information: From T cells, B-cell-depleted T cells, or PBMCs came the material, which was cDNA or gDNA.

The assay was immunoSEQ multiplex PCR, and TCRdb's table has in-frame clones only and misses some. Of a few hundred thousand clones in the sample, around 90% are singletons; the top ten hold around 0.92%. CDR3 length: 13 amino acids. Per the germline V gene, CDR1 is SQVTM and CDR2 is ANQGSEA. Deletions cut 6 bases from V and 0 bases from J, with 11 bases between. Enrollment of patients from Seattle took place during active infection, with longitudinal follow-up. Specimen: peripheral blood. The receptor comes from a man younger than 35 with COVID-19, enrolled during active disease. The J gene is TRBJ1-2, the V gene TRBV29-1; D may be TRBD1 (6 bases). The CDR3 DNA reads TGCAGCGTAGCCAGGGACACTAACTATGGCTACACCTTC. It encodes CSVARDTNYGYTF.